These 29 T cell receptor beta chains were all obtained from the same sample, sequenced in a study of T-cell reconstitution after alpha-beta-depleted transplantation in children. Unique molecular identifiers were incorporated when the TCRbeta library was constructed. TCRdb processed the PCR reads anew with MiXCR; each CDR3 protein has one entry. The table shows approximately 500,000 distinct CDR3 sequences, with 25% to 30% occurring only once. The specimen comprised PBMCs, sampled before TCRalphabeta/CD19-depleted stem cell transplant. The receptor source for this set is a boy in the first two years of life with Wiskott-Aldrich syndrome, due to receive a stem cell transplant.

CDR3 nucleotide sequence: TGTGCCACTAAGCCCACCTCTAGCACAGATACGCAGTATTTT. It is translated as CATKPTSSTDTQYF. The rearrangement joins TRBV10-3 to TRBJ2-3; D is uncertain. Trimming shortened V by 10 bases and J by 0 bases, and 14 bases separated the two germline ends. This CDR3 has 14 amino acids. Germline-derived CDR1 and CDR2 are ENHRY and SYGVKD.

This clonotype was observed a handful of times. The chain recombines TRBV11-2 with TRBJ2-5; D unclear. CDR1 SGHAT and CDR2 FQNNGV come from the germline V gene. Trimming left V 3 bases short and J 5 bases short, with 7 bases between. CDR3 length: 12 residues. The CDR3 here is CASSFTLETQYF. Written as DNA, the CDR3 is TGTGCCAGCAGCTTTACGTTGGAGACCCAGTACTTC.

The genes are TRBV2 and TRBJ2-1; a weak D match, TRBD1 (5 bases). Germline-derived CDR1 and CDR2 are SNHLY and FYNNEI. With 3 bases removed from V and 7 bases from J, the gap between germline ends came to 10 bases. This CDR3 has 13 amino acids. DNA of the CDR3: TGTGCCAGCAGTGAGCAGGGTGTGAATGAGCAGTTCTTC. It specifies CASSEQGVNEQFF.

The chain joins TRBV19 to TRBJ1-5; 7 bases map to TRBD1. The CDR3 contains 18 residues. The germline CDR1 and CDR2 sequences are LNHDA and SQIVND (reference sequence). The V segment lost 3 bases and the J segment 7 bases; nucleotides outside the gene matches: 18. CDR3 nucleotides: TGTGCCAGTAGTATGTCCCAAAGGGGGCCGGGTGGAAGACAGCCCCAGCATTTT. Translated, it gives CASSMSQRGPGGRQPQHF.

This clonotype came up a few times. V gene TRBV12-3 or TRBV12-4 combines with J gene TRBJ2-5, with D possibly matching TRBD1 (6 bases). The CDR3 runs 13 residues. V lost 6 bases and J 4 bases, leaving 12 bases between the germline ends. The CDR3 DNA sequence: TGTGCCAGCAGAAAAACAGGGAGAGAGACCCAGTACTTC. Residues: CASRKTGRETQYF.

This clonotype was seen only a few times. V and J are TRBV5-1 and TRBJ1-1; tentatively, D is TRBD1 (5 bases). V dropped 0 bases and J dropped 1 base, with 10 bases sitting between them. This CDR3 is built from 15 residues. CDR1 and CDR2 (germline): SGHRS, YFSETQ. CDR3 in DNA: TGCGCCAGCAGCTTGGCTGGGGACTCGAACACTGAAGCTTTCTTT. Amino acids: CASSLAGDSNTEAFF.

The chain recombines TRBV12-3 or TRBV12-4 with TRBJ1-5; the D is unclear. CDR3 length: 14 amino acids. The V and J ends lost 5 bases and 0 bases respectively, with 8 bases between them. Here the CDR3 reads CASSGRSSNQPQHF. In DNA form, the CDR3 reads TGTGCCAGCAGTGGTAGGAGTAGCAATCAGCCCCAGCATTTT.

This clonotype showed up just a few times. The chain joins TRBV6-5 to TRBJ2-1; 11 bases fit TRBD2. Trimming at V came to 4 bases and at J to 3 bases, leaving 5 bases not matched to a gene. The CDR3 extends over 16 amino acids. Germline CDR1 is MNHEY and CDR2 is SVGAGI. The CDR3, as DNA: TGTGCCAGCAGTTCGCAGGGACTAGCGGTCTACAATGAGCAGTTCTTC. Translating it yields CASSSQGLAVYNEQFF.

This clonotype appeared a few times. The gene calls are TRBV5-5 and TRBJ2-7, with 12 bases lining up with TRBD2. CDR3 length equals 16 residues. V trimming: 3 bases; J trimming: 1 base; junction bases outside the gene matches: 5. Germline loops: CDR1 SGHKS, CDR2 YYEKEE (reference sequence). Written as DNA, the CDR3 is TGTGCCAGCAGCTCGGGACTAGCGGGTTCGTCCTACGAGCAGTACTTC. It is translated as CASSSGLAGSSYEQYF.

The chain is built from TRBV27 and TRBJ2-5, with TRBD1 matching over 8 bases. Losses at the gene ends were 5 bases for V and 6 bases for J; bases not matched to a gene: 11. Germline V gives CDR1 MNHEY, CDR2 SMNVEV (reference sequence). The CDR3 runs 15 residues. The CDR3 spells CASSQRQGIGKTQYF. CDR3 DNA sequence: TGTGCCAGCAGTCAGCGACAGGGGATTGGAAAGACCCAGTACTTC.

This clonotype has a handful of counts. V is TRBV7-3 and J is TRBJ1-2, with D tentatively TRBD1 (5 bases). Trimming shortened V by 3 bases and J by 8 bases, and 10 bases separated the two germline ends. The germline gives CDR1 SGHTA, CDR2 FQGTGA. The CDR3 consists of 12 residues. This CDR3 reads CASSLGRIGYTF. CDR3 nucleotide sequence: TGTGCCAGCAGCTTGGGGCGAATCGGCTACACCTTC.

The chain links TRBV30 to TRBJ1-1, with a tentative D call TRBD1 (6 bases). This CDR3 contains 14 residues. With 3 bases removed from V and 3 bases from J, the gap between germline ends came to 14 bases. In germline, CDR1 is GTSNPN, CDR2 SVGIG (reference sequence). CDR3: CAWSGGAGYTEAFF. CDR3 bases: TGTGCCTGGAGCGGGGGGGCCGGCTACACTGAAGCTTTCTTT.

The chain uses TRBV28 and TRBJ2-7, with D unclear. Germline CDR1 reads MDHEN; CDR2 reads SYDVKM. This CDR3 has 15 amino acids. V lost 6 bases and J lost 3, with 18 bases in between. Here the CDR3 reads CASSFADTRSYEQYF. Written as DNA, the CDR3 is TGTGCCAGCAGCTTCGCTGATACCCGGAGCTACGAGCAGTACTTC.

The chain joins TRBV28 to TRBJ2-3; the D gene is possibly TRBD1 (5 bases). This CDR3 spans 17 amino acids. Germline CDR1 and CDR2: MDHEN and SYDVKM. V was cut by 2 bases and J by 4 bases, with 19 bases left in between. CDR3 protein: CASSLDWQGAGADTQYF. In DNA, the CDR3 is TGTGCCAGCAGTTTAGATTGGCAGGGCGCAGGAGCAGATACGCAGTATTTT.

The rearrangement uses TRBV24-1 and TRBJ2-1; D tentatively fits TRBD1 or TRBD2 (6 bases each). Germline V gene lookup returns CDR1 KGHDR and CDR2 SFDVKD. V shed 1 base and J shed 3 bases, with 12 bases lying between them. The CDR3 contains 16 residues. CDR3 sequence reads: CATSDFAQGGYNEQFF. CDR3 DNA: TGTGCCACCAGTGATTTTGCACAGGGAGGCTACAATGAGCAGTTCTTC.

This chain connects TRBV25-1 to TRBJ1-5; TRBD1 is a possible D gene (6 bases). CDR3 length equals 13 residues. Trimming took off 1 base at V and 5 bases at J, with 6 bases between the two ends. Germline CDR1 MGHDK, CDR2 SYGVNS. For the CDR3, the DNA is TGTGCCAGCAGTGAATGGGGGCATCAGCCCCAGCATTTT. It codes for CASSEWGHQPQHF.

This clonotype has just a few counts. This chain connects TRBV5-1 to TRBJ2-1; TRBD1 matches 9 bases. Trimming cost V 1 base and J 0 bases; bases outside gene matches: 11. This CDR3 is built from 19 residues. Germline assignment: CDR1 SGHRS and CDR2 YFSETQ. CDR3 sequence (DNA): TGCGCCAGCAGCTTGTCTCCCACCGGGACAGGGTCCTCCTACAATGAGCAGTTCTTC. It is translated as CASSLSPTGTGSSYNEQFF. The variable domain in full, with the rest retrieved from reference TRBV5-1 and TRBJ2-1, is KAGVTQTPRYLIKTRGQQVTLSCSPISGHRSVSWYQQTPGQGLQFLFEYFSETQRNKGNFPGRFSGRQFSNSRSEMNVSTLELGDSALYLCASSLSPTGTGSSYNEQFFGPGTRLTVL.

This chain joins TRBV11-2 and TRBJ2-7; D gene ambiguous. The CDR3 runs to 13 residues. Looked up from germline, CDR1 is SGHAT and CDR2 is FQNNGV. V lost 0 bases to trimming and J lost 6 bases, with 9 bases between them. As DNA, the CDR3 is TGTGCCAGCAGCTTAGATAGGGAAAGCGAGCAGTACTTC. Its translation: CASSLDRESEQYF.

This chain joins TRBV19 and TRBJ2-1, with 7 bases identical to TRBD1. The germline V gene has CDR1 LNHDA and CDR2 SQIVND (reference sequence). This CDR3 is built from 14 residues. V lost 8 bases, J lost 4 bases, and 8 bases stayed unmatched. In nucleotides, the CDR3 is TGTGCCAGTGCCGTCGAACAGGGGTACAATGAGCAGTTCTTC. Amino acid sequence: CASAVEQGYNEQFF.

This sequence joins TRBV29-1 and TRBJ2-1, with TRBD1 matching over 7 bases. Germline V gene sequence: CDR1 SQVTM, CDR2 ANQGSEA. The CDR3 spans 15 residues. V lost 4 bases, J lost 7 bases, and 13 bases stayed unmatched. For the CDR3, the DNA is TGCAGCGTTGTTGGGGGCAGGGGGAAGATGAATGAGCAGTTCTTC. Translated, it gives CSVVGGRGKMNEQFF.

This clonotype appeared a few times. CDR3 DNA: TGTGCCAGCAGTCCGGAGGACAGTCGCGCAGATACGCAGTATTTT. Its translation: CASSPEDSRADTQYF. The chain links TRBV12-3 or TRBV12-4 to TRBJ2-3; D perhaps matches TRBD1 (6 bases). CDR3 length: 15 amino acids. The V and J ends lost 5 bases and 4 bases respectively, with 16 bases between them.

The rearrangement links TRBV18 to TRBJ2-7; 7 bases are shared with TRBD2. The J segment lost 5 bases and the V segment lost 2 bases, leaving 6 bases of the junction unmatched. The CDR3 runs to 14 residues. Germline V gene sequence: CDR1 KGHSH, CDR2 LQKENI. The CDR3 region is CASSPGGSKNEQYF. In DNA form, the CDR3 reads TGTGCCAGCTCACCAGGCGGGAGCAAGAACGAGCAGTACTTC.

This sequence joins TRBV7-2 and TRBJ2-7, with unresolved D. With 0 bases removed from V and 3 bases from J, the gap between germline ends came to 12 bases. This CDR3 has 15 residues. CDR1 and CDR2 (germline): SGHTA, FQGNSA. The CDR3 loop is CASSLAKLPVYEQYF. As DNA, the CDR3 is TGTGCCAGCAGCTTAGCGAAACTACCGGTCTACGAGCAGTACTTC.

CDR3 bases: TGTGCCAGCAGTCCTCGCGGGAGTAGAGAGACCCAGTACTTC. This translates into CASSPRGSRETQYF. V usage is TRBV12-3 or TRBV12-4 and J usage is TRBJ2-5, with 7 bases identical to TRBD2. Unmatched junction bases numbered 7, after V lost 5 bases and J lost 4 bases. CDR3 length equals 14 residues.

The V call is TRBV24-1, the J call TRBJ2-5, with no clear D. This CDR3 contains 16 residues. V was shortened by 3 bases and J by 0 bases, with 13 bases between the two germline ends. CDR1 KGHDR and CDR2 SFDVKD come from the germline V gene. CDR3: CATSDGISHNQETQYF. The CDR3 nucleotides are TGTGCCACCAGTGATGGGATATCACACAACCAAGAGACCCAGTACTTC.

V and J are TRBV12-3 or TRBV12-4 and TRBJ1-2; no reliable D call. This CDR3 has 14 residues. The ends were cut back, 7 bases at V and 2 bases at J, with 14 bases in the middle. CDR3 bases: TGTGCCAGCAATAGAGGCAGGACGAACTATGGCTACACCTTC. Translated: CASNRGRTNYGYTF.

V usage is TRBV4-1 and J usage is TRBJ2-1; 7 bases agree with TRBD2. Germline CDR1 MGHRA, CDR2 YSYEKL. The trim removed 3 bases at V and 4 bases at J, leaving 21 bases unmatched. The CDR3 consists of 20 residues. The CDR3 DNA reads TGCGCCAGCAGCCACCTTTGGGACTTTAGCGGGCCTAAACCATACAATGAGCAGTTCTTC. Translation gives CASSHLWDFSGPKPYNEQFF.

The chain has TRBV20-1 and TRBJ2-1; tentatively, D is TRBD2 (5 bases). The CDR3 runs to 13 residues. V gave up 5 bases and J gave up 10 bases, with 18 bases separating them. Germline CDR1 is DFQATT and CDR2 is SNEGSKA (reference sequence). This chain's CDR3 is CSAPRWGEWEQFF. For the CDR3, the DNA is TGCAGTGCTCCACGGTGGGGAGAGTGGGAGCAGTTCTTC.

This clonotype was picked up a small number of times. The genes are TRBV5-1 and TRBJ2-2; 9 bases agree with TRBD2. After removal of 1 base from V and 6 bases from J, the junction contained 10 bases not matched to a gene. This CDR3 is built from 17 residues. Germline V gene lookup returns CDR1 SGHRS and CDR2 YFSETQ. The chain's CDR3 is CASSLTASGTLAGELFF. The CDR3 nucleotides read TGCGCCAGCAGCTTGACGGCTAGCGGGACTCTAGCCGGGGAGCTGTTTTTT.